This TCR beta chain emerged from a study of OX40 agonist ivuxolimab in advanced cancers. About the study: Ivuxolimab is an agonistic anti-OX40 (CD134) antibody, and patients were treated with it. Earlier treatment with anti-PD-1, anti-PD-L1 or anti-CTLA-4 was permitted, and around 36% had received some.

Libraries were prepared by immunoSEQ multiplex PCR; TCRdb keeps only in-frame clonotypes and omits some of them. The sample holds about 59,000 clones, about nine tenths seen once. Findings and caveats of the study: CD8+ T cells were the subset that, on average, had more expanded clones than CD4+. Among the nonresponders, some also had low normalized T-cell clonal expansion.

This clone appeared once. Its antigen is not identified. The V gene's germline CDR1 is LGHNA and CDR2 YSLEER. This CDR3 is built from 16 residues. The V and J ends lost 4 bases and 6 bases respectively, with 18 bases between them. The sequence came from an adult with an advanced solid tumor such as melanoma, head and neck, liver or kidney cancer. The sample was CD4+ or CD8+ T cells sorted from blood, taken in a trial of the OX40 agonist ivuxolimab. The chain carries TRBV4-3 and TRBJ1-4; no firm D call. CDR3 loop: CASSPRLEGNDEKLFF. In nucleotides, the CDR3 is TGCGCCAGCAGCCCCAGACTGGAGGGCAATGATGAAAAACTGTTTTTT.